This T cell receptor (beta chain) originates from a study of T cell repertoires in cytomegalovirus infection. Study at large: Public signatures in TCR beta pointed to CMV infection and matching HLA type. Study outcomes and limitations: CMV-specific HLA-C-restricted TCR beta clonotypes dominated the ex vivo response.

TCRdb analysed the reads with MiXCR anew, one entry per CDR3 protein. The sample shows about 920,000 distinct CDR3 sequences, roughly 30% of them seen only once. The germline V and J ends were trimmed by 5 bases and 3 bases, with 17 bases remaining between them. The CDR3 extends over 15 amino acids. CDR1 is SGHTA and CDR2 is FQGNSA in the germline V gene. This clonotype showed up many times. The target antigen is unknown. The starting material was cultured CD8+ T cells from PBMCs, obtained from culture after CMV antigen stimulation. The receptor comes from a human donor in good health (CMV status not recorded). Some clones in this sample may be carry-over from other donors' samples. This chain links TRBV7-2 with TRBJ2-7, with D perhaps being TRBD1 or TRBD2 (6 bases each). DNA for the CDR3: TGTGCCAGCAGCCCGAAGGGGGGCGTGATCTACGAGCAGTACTTC. This codes for CASSPKGGVIYEQYF.